The present T cell receptor (beta chain) was sequenced within a study of Ad26.COV2.S vaccination and SARS-CoV-2 variants. Findings of the study overall: Substantial response breadth was reportedly seen for spike-specific CD8+ and CD4+ T cells after vaccination. Possibly, TCR breadth and depth analyses underestimated total T cell responses. Placebo recipients had lower spike-specific TCR breadth than vaccine recipients.

A word on this clone: Its antigen remains unknown.

The CDR3 has 12 residues. CDR1 is MDHEN and CDR2 is SYDVKM in the germline V gene. The ends were cut back, 2 bases at V and 4 bases at J, with 5 bases in the middle. Method: immunoSEQ multiplex PCR; TCRdb's copy keeps in-frame clones and lacks some. The sample shows 350,000 to 450,000 clones, around nine tenths of them seen only once. Regarding treatment: some 19 received Ad26.COV2.S at low or high dose, single or two shots; about five received placebo; per-sample allocation not given. All samples were drawn on day 63, counting from the first vaccine or placebo injection. The input for sequencing was peripheral blood, taken in a trial of Ad26.COV2.S vaccine versus placebo. J is TRBJ1-1 and V is TRBV28; D remains ambiguous. The clonotype originates from a person between 18 and 59 years old who received the Ad26.COV2.S COVID-19 vaccine or a placebo. The CDR3 sequence: CASSLRRTEAFF. Written as DNA, the CDR3 is TGTGCCAGCAGTTTACGGCGCACTGAAGCTTTCTTT.